One and the same sample provided the 22 T cell receptor beta chains below, sequenced in a study of T cells in Graves' hyperthyroidism and ophthalmopathy. RNA transcripts provided the source from which TCR beta CDR3 regions were amplified. TCR CDR3 regions were first amplified by RT-PCR with HTBI primers. Each CDR3 protein gets one entry after TCRdb re-called the multiplex PCR reads with MiXCR. The table includes fewer than 300,000 distinct CDR3 sequences, around a quarter detected once. Material for sequencing was blood. These receptors originate from a middle-aged man with Graves' hyperthyroidism that later progressed to Graves' ophthalmopathy.

The chain is built from TRBV20-1 and TRBJ2-7, with 14 bases that match TRBD2. The germline gives CDR1 DFQATT, CDR2 SNEGSKA (reference sequence). The CDR3 totals 14 residues. The ends lost 4 bases at V and 4 bases at J; junction bases unmatched: 3. The CDR3 nucleotides read TGCAGTGCTAAGGGACTAGCGGGAGCTTACGAGCAGTACTTC. Translating it yields CSAKGLAGAYEQYF.

This clonotype was counted ten times or more. The genes are TRBV19 and TRBJ1-2, with 7 bases fitting TRBD1. Germline CDR1 is LNHDA and CDR2 is SQIVND (reference sequence). There are 14 residues in the CDR3. J was trimmed by 9 bases and V by 2 bases; bases with no gene match: 9. The CDR3 sequence is CASSITQRQGSYTF. Here the CDR3 DNA reads TGTGCCAGTAGTATAACCCAACGACAGGGAAGCTACACCTTC.

This clonotype was seen ten or more times. The chain is built from TRBV7-8 and TRBJ2-5; 11 bases fit TRBD2. This CDR3 is built from 17 residues. Per the germline V gene, CDR1 is SGHVS and CDR2 is FQNEAQ. The V segment lost 5 bases and the J segment 4 bases; nucleotides outside the gene matches: 12. The CDR3 coding sequence is TGTGCCAGCAGCCGAAGCACTAGCGGGAGTAATTTAGAGACCCAGTACTTC. Its protein product is CASSRSTSGSNLETQYF.

This clonotype was recorded many times. V usage is TRBV30 and J usage is TRBJ1-3, with D uncertain. The CDR3 sequence is 14 residues long. Trimming took 1 base from V and 0 from J, leaving 7 bases between them. Germline assignment: CDR1 GTSNPN and CDR2 SVGIG (reference sequence). CDR3 sequence: CAWSARYSGNTIYF. CDR3 nucleotides: TGTGCCTGGAGTGCCAGATACTCTGGAAACACCATATATTTT.

The sample holds many counts of this clonotype. The V gene is TRBV6-1, the J gene TRBJ2-5; TRBD2 might be the D (6 bases). Germline V gene data show CDR1 as MNHNS and CDR2 as SASEGT. The CDR3 extends over 13 amino acids. Trimming took off 4 bases at V and 5 bases at J, with 11 bases between the two ends. CDR3 bases: TGTGCCAGCAGTGTCGTGGCGGGGGAGACCCAGTACTTC. Translation: CASSVVAGETQYF.

Ten or more counts support this clonotype. The chain is built from TRBV25-1 and TRBJ1-2, with D perhaps matching TRBD1 (5 bases). Trimming removed 4 bases at V and 8 bases at J, with 11 bases between. Looked up from germline, CDR1 is MGHDK and CDR2 is SYGVNS. The CDR3 is 12 amino acids. The CDR3: CASSGTGLGYTF. The DNA for the CDR3 is TGTGCCAGCAGTGGTACGGGGCTGGGCTACACCTTC.

This clonotype was detected many times. This chain uses TRBV3-1 with TRBJ1-6, with no clear D. Trimming pared 2 bases from V and 10 bases from J, leaving 12 bases between. Germline V gene data show CDR1 as LGHDT and CDR2 as YNNKEL (reference sequence). This CDR3 contains 14 residues. CDR3: CASSQIQWNSPLHF. DNA for the CDR3: TGTGCCAGCAGCCAAATACAGTGGAACTCACCCCTCCACTTT. The full variable domain, its missing parts supplied by reference TRBV3-1 and TRBJ1-6, is DTAVSQTPKYLVTQMGNDKSIKCEQNLGHDTMYWYKQDSKKFLKIMFSYNNKELIINETVPNRFSPKSPDKAHLNLHINSLELGDSAVYFCASSQIQWNSPLHFGNGTRLTVT.

Notes on this clonotype: This is likely a read error, given that the CDR3 carries no conserved phenylalanine or tryptophan at its end. The gene calls are TRBV20-1 and TRBJ2-2; the match to TRBD1 covers 10 bases. J gave up 7 bases and V 4 bases, and 6 bases lay outside the gene matches. This CDR3 has 14 residues. Germline lookup yields CDR1 DFQATT and CDR2 SNEGSKA (reference sequence). The chain's CDR3 is CSAKGTGDNGELFS. The CDR3 DNA follows: TGCAGTGCTAAGGGGACAGGGGACAACGGGGAGCTGTTTTCT.

This clonotype was counted many times. V gene TRBV6-1 combines with J gene TRBJ1-5; the D gene is possibly TRBD1 (6 bases). Germline V gene sequence: CDR1 MNHNS, CDR2 SASEGT. The CDR3 has 18 amino acids. The germline V and J ends were trimmed by 3 bases and 0 bases, with 18 bases remaining between them. As DNA, the CDR3 is TGTGCCAGCAGTGAGGTTGGGACAATCTTCTATAGCAATCAGCCCCAGCATTTT. The encoded protein is CASSEVGTIFYSNQPQHF.

This clonotype has ten or more counts. The junction departs from the called germline gene at one end, perhaps through a read error. The chain recombines TRBV6-2 or TRBV6-3 with TRBJ2-7, with D hard to call. Germline V lookup: CDR1 MNHEY, CDR2 SVGEGT. The CDR3 runs to 13 residues. This chain's CDR3 is CAGSSYSWEEQYF. CDR3 DNA sequence: TGTGCCGGCAGCAGTTATAGTTGGGAAGAGCAGTACTTC.

This clonotype was seen many times. The chain has TRBV30 and TRBJ1-5; D not certain. CDR3 size: 17 residues. From germline, CDR1 is GTSNPN and CDR2 SVGIG (reference sequence). With 2 bases removed from V and 0 bases from J, the gap between germline ends came to 17 bases. The CDR3 is CAWSPPLRSLSNQPQHF. CDR3 in DNA: TGTGCCTGGAGTCCCCCTTTGCGGTCTCTTAGCAATCAGCCCCAGCATTTT.

This clonotype was counted many times. The chain couples TRBV14 to TRBJ2-5; D not resolved. V was shortened by 0 bases and J by 1 base, with 6 bases between the two germline ends. This CDR3 has 14 residues. CDR1 is SGHDN, CDR2 FVKESK, per germline. CDR3 region: CASSQDPSQETQYF. The CDR3 nucleotides are TGTGCCAGCAGCCAAGATCCCAGCCAAGAGACCCAGTACTTC.

The chain uses TRBV6-2 or TRBV6-3 and TRBJ2-5, with a possible D match to TRBD2 (5 bases). This CDR3 region has 13 residues. Looked up from germline, CDR1 is MNHEY and CDR2 is SVGEGT. Trimming removed 2 bases from V and 5 bases from J, with 9 bases in between. Here the CDR3 DNA reads TGTGCCAGCAGTTACCAGGACTGGGAGACCCAGTACTTC. As protein: CASSYQDWETQYF.

This clonotype was observed at least ten times. The rearrangement joins TRBV4-1 to TRBJ1-2; TRBD1 agrees at 9 bases. Germline CDR1 is MGHRA and CDR2 is YSYEKL. V lost 6 bases and J lost 8; bases outside the gene matches: 7. The CDR3 spans 13 residues. CDR3 nucleotides: TGCGCCAGCAGAAACAGGGGGCAGAGCGGCTACACCTTC. Translation: CASRNRGQSGYTF.

J is TRBJ2-7 and V is TRBV28; D unclear. Trimming stripped 2 bases from V and 3 bases from J, with 14 bases between. CDR3 size: 15 residues. The germline CDR1 and CDR2 sequences are MDHEN and SYDVKM. The CDR3 loop reads CASSLGSHPFYEQYF. The CDR3 nucleotides are TGTGCCAGCAGTTTAGGGTCTCACCCTTTCTACGAGCAGTACTTC.

The table lists this clonotype with many counts. At one of its ends the junction is not consistent with the germline gene, which may arise from a read error. The rearrangement links TRBV24-1 to TRBJ2-5; D remains unclear. Germline CDR1 KGHDR, CDR2 SFDVKD. The CDR3 consists of 16 residues. The CDR3 bases are TGTGCCACCAGCGATTCCCTCCCCGGGTTGCAAGAGACCCAGTACTTC. It translates to CATSDSLPGLQETQYF.

This chain links TRBV5-4 with TRBJ2-7; 7 nucleotides match TRBD2. Germline lookup yields CDR1 SGHNT and CDR2 YYREEE (reference sequence). The V and J ends lost 0 bases and 2 bases, in that order; junction bases with no gene match: 11. This CDR3 is built from 17 residues. This CDR3 reads CASSLVLAVLHTYEQYF. The CDR3 DNA reads as TGTGCCAGCAGCTTGGTCCTAGCGGTTCTTCACACCTACGAGCAGTACTTC.

This clonotype was detected many times. The chain links TRBV11-3 to TRBJ2-7; D unresolved. The CDR3 consists of 20 residues. V was cut by 1 base and J by 0 bases, with 25 bases left in between. From germline, CDR1 is SGHNT and CDR2 YENEEA. The chain's CDR3 is CASSLGGKGLNLRLSYEQYF. CDR3 coding DNA: TGTGCCAGCAGCTTAGGTGGCAAAGGCCTAAATCTTCGCCTCTCCTACGAGCAGTACTTC.

This clonotype was found a few times. The rearrangement joins TRBV3-1 to TRBJ1-2; 12 bases agree with TRBD1. The J segment lost 7 bases and the V segment lost 3 bases, leaving 3 bases of the junction unmatched. This CDR3 spans 14 amino acids. Germline V gene lookup returns CDR1 LGHDT and CDR2 YNNKEL (reference sequence). CDR3 region: CASSHGTGGSGYTF. DNA for the CDR3: TGTGCCAGCAGCCACGGGACAGGGGGCAGTGGCTACACCTTC.

This chain joins TRBV27 and TRBJ2-7; a weak D match, TRBD1 (7 bases). The germline V gene encodes CDR1 MNHEY and CDR2 SMNVEV (reference sequence). The CDR3 has 14 amino acids. V was clipped by 8 bases and J by 4 bases, with 18 bases between them. In DNA, the CDR3 is TGTGCCAGCGGTGAGACAGGGAGGAAGTACGAGCAGTACTTC. Amino acids: CASGETGRKYEQYF.

This sequence joins TRBV30 and TRBJ1-1; 8 positions agree with TRBD1. This CDR3 is built from 13 residues. Germline V lookup: CDR1 GTSNPN, CDR2 SVGIG (reference sequence). The V segment lost 4 bases and the J segment 6 bases; nucleotides outside the gene matches: 7. The CDR3 bases are TGTGCCTGGACGGACAGGGTAATCGCTGAAGCTTTCTTT. This encodes CAWTDRVIAEAFF.

The rearrangement links TRBV30 to TRBJ2-2, with D perhaps assigned TRBD1 or TRBD2 (6 bases each). Germline V lookup: CDR1 GTSNPN, CDR2 SVGIG (reference sequence). The germline V and J ends were trimmed by 8 bases and 6 bases, with 22 bases remaining between them. The CDR3 runs 15 residues. CDR3 sequence: CALEPTGRISGELFF. CDR3 bases: TGTGCCCTGGAGCCCACAGGGAGGATCTCCGGGGAGCTGTTTTTT.